The text below deals with one T cell receptor (beta chain). The antigen is undetermined. The library protocol tagged individual cDNA molecules with unique molecular identifiers. TCRdb re-analysed the 5' RACE reads in MiXCR, keeping a single row per CDR3 protein. The data contain tens of thousands of distinct CDR3 sequences, around 12% of them singletons. CDR1 is SNHLY, CDR2 FYNNEI, per germline. There are 12 residues in the CDR3. Deletions cut 6 bases from V and 3 bases from J, with 9 bases between. This record comes from a study of early T cells in non-severe SARS-CoV-2 infection. Study overall: Whole-blood bulk RNA, unsorted, was sequenced, and chains were unpaired.

Study-wide results and limits: The study's VDJdb matching favored anti-spike CD8 responses and missed private and CD4 specificities.

This TCR derives from an adult who was a healthcare worker with PCR-confirmed SARS-CoV-2 infection or an uninfected control (not recorded which). V usage is TRBV2 and J usage is TRBJ2-7; D unclear. This sample comprised whole blood, obtained at baseline. DNA for the CDR3: TGTGCCAGCAGCGCTGTGGGCTACGAGCAGTACTTC. Its translation is CASSAVGYEQYF.